This T cell receptor beta chain was captured in a study of early T cells in non-severe SARS-CoV-2 infection. Each CDR3 protein is one row after TCRdb ran MiXCR on the 5' RACE reads. The sample consists of under 20,000 distinct CDR3 sequences, around 5.1% of them appearing once. Germline assignment: CDR1 GTSNPN and CDR2 SVGIG (reference sequence). Trimming pared 2 bases from V and 3 bases from J, leaving 7 bases between. The CDR3 length is 12 residues. The clonotype originates from an adult who was a healthcare worker with PCR-confirmed SARS-CoV-2 infection or an uninfected control (not recorded which). J is TRBJ1-1 and V is TRBV30; D remains unclear. The sequenced sample consisted of whole blood. The CDR3 loop reads CAWSKEHTEAFF. Written as DNA, the CDR3 is TGTGCCTGGAGTAAGGAACACACTGAAGCTTTCTTT.